This T cell receptor beta chain appears in the sequencing data of a study of cytomegalovirus exposure and HLA in healthy donors. V was cut by 2 bases and J by 5 bases, with 9 bases left in between. Germline V gene lookup returns CDR1 MNHEY and CDR2 SVGAGI. The CDR3 spans 13 residues. General study findings and limits: Sequencing likely produced, as an artifact, a cluster of highly shared sequence variants. About 87% or about 30% of the time was how often most TCR beta V segments were productive, according to an earlier analysis.

The PCR employed 60 Vbeta primers together with 13 Jbeta primers. Assay used: immunoSEQ multiplex PCR; TCRdb lists only in-frame clones, some missing. In the table there are 130,000 to 150,000 clones, almost 85% of which are singletons. Of note for this clone: Its antigen is unidentified.

The source of this sequence is a woman in her sixties or seventies in good health and CMV-seropositive. This chain joins TRBV6-5 and TRBJ2-5, with a tentative D call TRBD1 (7 bases). Sequenced sample: PBMCs. The CDR3 is CASSYAGGETQYF. In DNA, the CDR3 is TGTGCCAGCAGTTACGCAGGGGGGGAGACCCAGTACTTC.